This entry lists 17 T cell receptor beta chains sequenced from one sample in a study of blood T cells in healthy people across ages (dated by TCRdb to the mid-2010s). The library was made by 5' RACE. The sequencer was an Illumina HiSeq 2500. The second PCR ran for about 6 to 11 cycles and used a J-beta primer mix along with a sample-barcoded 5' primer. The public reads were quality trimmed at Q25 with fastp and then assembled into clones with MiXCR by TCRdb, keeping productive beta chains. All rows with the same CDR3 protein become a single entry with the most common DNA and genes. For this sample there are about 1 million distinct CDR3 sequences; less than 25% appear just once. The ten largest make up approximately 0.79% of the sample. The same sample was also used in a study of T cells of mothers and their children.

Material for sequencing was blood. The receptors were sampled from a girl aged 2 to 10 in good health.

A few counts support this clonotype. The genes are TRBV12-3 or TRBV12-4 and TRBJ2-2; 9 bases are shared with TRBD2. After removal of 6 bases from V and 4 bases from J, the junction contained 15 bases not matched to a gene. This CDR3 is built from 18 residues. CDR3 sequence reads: CASSPLLRSSGVTGELFF. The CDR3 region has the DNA TGTGCCAGCAGCCCGCTTCTCCGGTCTAGCGGGGTCACCGGGGAGCTGTTTTTT.

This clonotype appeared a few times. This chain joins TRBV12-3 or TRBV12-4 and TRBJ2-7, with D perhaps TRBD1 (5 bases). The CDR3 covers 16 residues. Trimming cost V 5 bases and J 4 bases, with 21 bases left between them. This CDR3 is CASSPTADGRGYEQYF. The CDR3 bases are TGTGCCAGCAGTCCCACGGCGGACGGTAGGGGTTACGAGCAGTACTTC.

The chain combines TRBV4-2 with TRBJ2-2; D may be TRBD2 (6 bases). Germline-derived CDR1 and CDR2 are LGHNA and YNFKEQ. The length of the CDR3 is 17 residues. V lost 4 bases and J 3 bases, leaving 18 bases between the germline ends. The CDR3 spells CASSLEVAAVDTGELFF. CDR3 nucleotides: TGTGCCAGCAGCCTTGAGGTAGCGGCCGTAGACACCGGGGAGCTGTTTTTT.

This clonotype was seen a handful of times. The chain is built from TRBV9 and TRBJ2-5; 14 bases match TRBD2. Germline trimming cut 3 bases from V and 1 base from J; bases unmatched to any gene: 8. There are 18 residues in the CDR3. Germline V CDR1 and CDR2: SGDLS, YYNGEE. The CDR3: CASSASGLAGVIQETQYF. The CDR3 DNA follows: TGTGCCAGCAGCGCATCGGGACTAGCGGGAGTAATCCAAGAGACCCAGTACTTC.

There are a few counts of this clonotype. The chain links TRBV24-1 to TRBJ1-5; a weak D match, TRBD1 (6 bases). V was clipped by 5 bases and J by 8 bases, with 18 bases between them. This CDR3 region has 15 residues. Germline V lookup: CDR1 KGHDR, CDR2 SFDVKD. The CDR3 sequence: CATSGGRGAEEPQHF. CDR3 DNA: TGTGCCACCAGTGGAGGTAGGGGGGCTGAGGAGCCCCAGCATTTT.

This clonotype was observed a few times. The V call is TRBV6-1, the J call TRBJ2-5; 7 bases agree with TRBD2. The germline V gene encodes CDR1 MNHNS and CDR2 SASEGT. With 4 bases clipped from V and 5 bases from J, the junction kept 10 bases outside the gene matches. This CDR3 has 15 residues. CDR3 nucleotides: TGTGCCAGCAGTGTCCGGCGGGGGTATTTGGAGACCCAGTACTTC. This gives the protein CASSVRRGYLETQYF.

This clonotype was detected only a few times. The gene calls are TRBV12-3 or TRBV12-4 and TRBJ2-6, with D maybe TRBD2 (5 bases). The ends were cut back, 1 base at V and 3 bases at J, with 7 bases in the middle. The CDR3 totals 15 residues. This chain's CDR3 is CASSLGGLGANVLTF. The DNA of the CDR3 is TGTGCCAGCAGTTTAGGAGGGCTTGGGGCCAACGTCCTGACTTTC.

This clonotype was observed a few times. The DNA for the CDR3 is TGTGCCAGCACCCCTCTCAGAGGGGACACTGAAGCTTTCTTT. Translated: CASTPLRGDTEAFF. The chain has TRBV9 and TRBJ1-1, with D perhaps matching TRBD1 (5 bases). CDR3 length: 14 amino acids. Germline V CDR1 and CDR2: SGDLS, YYNGEE. Trimming took off 6 bases at V and 3 bases at J, with 15 bases between the two ends.

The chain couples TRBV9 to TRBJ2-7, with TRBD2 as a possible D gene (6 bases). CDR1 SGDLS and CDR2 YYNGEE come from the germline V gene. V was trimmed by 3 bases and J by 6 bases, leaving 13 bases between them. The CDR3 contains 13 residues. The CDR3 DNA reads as TGTGCCAGCAGCGGTCGCGGGACGGGCGAGCAGTACTTC. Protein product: CASSGRGTGEQYF.

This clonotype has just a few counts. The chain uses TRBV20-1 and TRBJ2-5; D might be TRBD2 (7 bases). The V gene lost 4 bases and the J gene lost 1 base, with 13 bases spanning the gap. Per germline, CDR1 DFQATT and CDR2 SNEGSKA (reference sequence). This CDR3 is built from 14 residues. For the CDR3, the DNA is TGCAGTGCTAAGACGGGGGGCTTCCAAGAGACCCAGTACTTC. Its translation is CSAKTGGFQETQYF.

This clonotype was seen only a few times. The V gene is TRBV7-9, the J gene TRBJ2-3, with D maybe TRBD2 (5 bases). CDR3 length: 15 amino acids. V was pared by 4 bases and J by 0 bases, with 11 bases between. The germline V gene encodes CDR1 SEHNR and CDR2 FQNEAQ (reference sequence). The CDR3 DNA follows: TGTGCCAGCAGCTCAAAACTAGGGAGCACAGATACGCAGTATTTT. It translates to CASSSKLGSTDTQYF. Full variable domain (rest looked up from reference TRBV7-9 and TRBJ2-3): DTGVSQNPRHKITKRGQNVTFRCDPISEHNRLYWYRQTLGQGPEFLTYFQNEAQLEKSRLLSDRFSAERPKGSFSTLEIQRTEQGDSAMYLCASSSKLGSTDTQYFGPGTRLTVL.

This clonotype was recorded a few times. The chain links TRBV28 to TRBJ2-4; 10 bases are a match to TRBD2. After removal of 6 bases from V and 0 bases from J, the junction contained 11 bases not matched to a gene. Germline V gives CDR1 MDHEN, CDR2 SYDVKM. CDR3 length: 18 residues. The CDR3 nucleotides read TGTGCCAGCAGCAACCCCGCTAGCGGGGGTTTAGCCAAAAACATTCAGTACTTC. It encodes CASSNPASGGLAKNIQYF.

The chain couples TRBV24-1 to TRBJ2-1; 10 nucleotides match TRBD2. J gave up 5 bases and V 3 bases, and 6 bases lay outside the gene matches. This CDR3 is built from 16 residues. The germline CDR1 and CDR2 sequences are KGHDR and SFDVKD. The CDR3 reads CATSDPSGRPDNEQFF. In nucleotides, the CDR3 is TGTGCCACCAGTGATCCTAGCGGGAGACCTGACAATGAGCAGTTCTTC.

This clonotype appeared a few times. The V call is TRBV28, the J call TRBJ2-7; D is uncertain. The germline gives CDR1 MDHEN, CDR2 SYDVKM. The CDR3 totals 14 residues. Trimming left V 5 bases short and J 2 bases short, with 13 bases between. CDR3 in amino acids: CASSSFDKTYEQYF. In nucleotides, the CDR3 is TGTGCCAGCAGTAGCTTTGACAAGACCTACGAGCAGTACTTC.

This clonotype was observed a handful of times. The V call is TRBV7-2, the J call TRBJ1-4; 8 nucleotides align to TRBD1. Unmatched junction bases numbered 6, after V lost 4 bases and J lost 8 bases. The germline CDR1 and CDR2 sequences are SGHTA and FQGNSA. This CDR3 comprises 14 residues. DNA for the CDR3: TGTGCCAGCAGCTCGACAGGGGAGGACGAAAAACTGTTTTTT. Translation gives CASSSTGEDEKLFF.

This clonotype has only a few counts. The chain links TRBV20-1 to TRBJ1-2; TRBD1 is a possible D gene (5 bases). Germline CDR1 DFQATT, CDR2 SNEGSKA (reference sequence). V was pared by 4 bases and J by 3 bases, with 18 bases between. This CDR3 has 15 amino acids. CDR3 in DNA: TGCAGTGCTACCGACCTAGCGGGGCATTACTATGGCTACACCTTC. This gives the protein CSATDLAGHYYGYTF.

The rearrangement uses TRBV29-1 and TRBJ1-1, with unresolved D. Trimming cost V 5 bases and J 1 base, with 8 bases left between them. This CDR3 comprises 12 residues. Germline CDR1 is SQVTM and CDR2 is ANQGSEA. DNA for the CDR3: TGCAGCGTTTTGGACGCGAACACTGAAGCTTTCTTT. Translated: CSVLDANTEAFF. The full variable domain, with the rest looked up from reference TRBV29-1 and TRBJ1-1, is SAVISQKPSRDICQRGTSLTIQCQVDSQVTMMFWYRQQPGQSLTLIATANQGSEATYESGFVIDKFPISRPNLTFSTLTVSNMSPEDSSIYLCSVLDANTEAFFGQGTRLTVV.